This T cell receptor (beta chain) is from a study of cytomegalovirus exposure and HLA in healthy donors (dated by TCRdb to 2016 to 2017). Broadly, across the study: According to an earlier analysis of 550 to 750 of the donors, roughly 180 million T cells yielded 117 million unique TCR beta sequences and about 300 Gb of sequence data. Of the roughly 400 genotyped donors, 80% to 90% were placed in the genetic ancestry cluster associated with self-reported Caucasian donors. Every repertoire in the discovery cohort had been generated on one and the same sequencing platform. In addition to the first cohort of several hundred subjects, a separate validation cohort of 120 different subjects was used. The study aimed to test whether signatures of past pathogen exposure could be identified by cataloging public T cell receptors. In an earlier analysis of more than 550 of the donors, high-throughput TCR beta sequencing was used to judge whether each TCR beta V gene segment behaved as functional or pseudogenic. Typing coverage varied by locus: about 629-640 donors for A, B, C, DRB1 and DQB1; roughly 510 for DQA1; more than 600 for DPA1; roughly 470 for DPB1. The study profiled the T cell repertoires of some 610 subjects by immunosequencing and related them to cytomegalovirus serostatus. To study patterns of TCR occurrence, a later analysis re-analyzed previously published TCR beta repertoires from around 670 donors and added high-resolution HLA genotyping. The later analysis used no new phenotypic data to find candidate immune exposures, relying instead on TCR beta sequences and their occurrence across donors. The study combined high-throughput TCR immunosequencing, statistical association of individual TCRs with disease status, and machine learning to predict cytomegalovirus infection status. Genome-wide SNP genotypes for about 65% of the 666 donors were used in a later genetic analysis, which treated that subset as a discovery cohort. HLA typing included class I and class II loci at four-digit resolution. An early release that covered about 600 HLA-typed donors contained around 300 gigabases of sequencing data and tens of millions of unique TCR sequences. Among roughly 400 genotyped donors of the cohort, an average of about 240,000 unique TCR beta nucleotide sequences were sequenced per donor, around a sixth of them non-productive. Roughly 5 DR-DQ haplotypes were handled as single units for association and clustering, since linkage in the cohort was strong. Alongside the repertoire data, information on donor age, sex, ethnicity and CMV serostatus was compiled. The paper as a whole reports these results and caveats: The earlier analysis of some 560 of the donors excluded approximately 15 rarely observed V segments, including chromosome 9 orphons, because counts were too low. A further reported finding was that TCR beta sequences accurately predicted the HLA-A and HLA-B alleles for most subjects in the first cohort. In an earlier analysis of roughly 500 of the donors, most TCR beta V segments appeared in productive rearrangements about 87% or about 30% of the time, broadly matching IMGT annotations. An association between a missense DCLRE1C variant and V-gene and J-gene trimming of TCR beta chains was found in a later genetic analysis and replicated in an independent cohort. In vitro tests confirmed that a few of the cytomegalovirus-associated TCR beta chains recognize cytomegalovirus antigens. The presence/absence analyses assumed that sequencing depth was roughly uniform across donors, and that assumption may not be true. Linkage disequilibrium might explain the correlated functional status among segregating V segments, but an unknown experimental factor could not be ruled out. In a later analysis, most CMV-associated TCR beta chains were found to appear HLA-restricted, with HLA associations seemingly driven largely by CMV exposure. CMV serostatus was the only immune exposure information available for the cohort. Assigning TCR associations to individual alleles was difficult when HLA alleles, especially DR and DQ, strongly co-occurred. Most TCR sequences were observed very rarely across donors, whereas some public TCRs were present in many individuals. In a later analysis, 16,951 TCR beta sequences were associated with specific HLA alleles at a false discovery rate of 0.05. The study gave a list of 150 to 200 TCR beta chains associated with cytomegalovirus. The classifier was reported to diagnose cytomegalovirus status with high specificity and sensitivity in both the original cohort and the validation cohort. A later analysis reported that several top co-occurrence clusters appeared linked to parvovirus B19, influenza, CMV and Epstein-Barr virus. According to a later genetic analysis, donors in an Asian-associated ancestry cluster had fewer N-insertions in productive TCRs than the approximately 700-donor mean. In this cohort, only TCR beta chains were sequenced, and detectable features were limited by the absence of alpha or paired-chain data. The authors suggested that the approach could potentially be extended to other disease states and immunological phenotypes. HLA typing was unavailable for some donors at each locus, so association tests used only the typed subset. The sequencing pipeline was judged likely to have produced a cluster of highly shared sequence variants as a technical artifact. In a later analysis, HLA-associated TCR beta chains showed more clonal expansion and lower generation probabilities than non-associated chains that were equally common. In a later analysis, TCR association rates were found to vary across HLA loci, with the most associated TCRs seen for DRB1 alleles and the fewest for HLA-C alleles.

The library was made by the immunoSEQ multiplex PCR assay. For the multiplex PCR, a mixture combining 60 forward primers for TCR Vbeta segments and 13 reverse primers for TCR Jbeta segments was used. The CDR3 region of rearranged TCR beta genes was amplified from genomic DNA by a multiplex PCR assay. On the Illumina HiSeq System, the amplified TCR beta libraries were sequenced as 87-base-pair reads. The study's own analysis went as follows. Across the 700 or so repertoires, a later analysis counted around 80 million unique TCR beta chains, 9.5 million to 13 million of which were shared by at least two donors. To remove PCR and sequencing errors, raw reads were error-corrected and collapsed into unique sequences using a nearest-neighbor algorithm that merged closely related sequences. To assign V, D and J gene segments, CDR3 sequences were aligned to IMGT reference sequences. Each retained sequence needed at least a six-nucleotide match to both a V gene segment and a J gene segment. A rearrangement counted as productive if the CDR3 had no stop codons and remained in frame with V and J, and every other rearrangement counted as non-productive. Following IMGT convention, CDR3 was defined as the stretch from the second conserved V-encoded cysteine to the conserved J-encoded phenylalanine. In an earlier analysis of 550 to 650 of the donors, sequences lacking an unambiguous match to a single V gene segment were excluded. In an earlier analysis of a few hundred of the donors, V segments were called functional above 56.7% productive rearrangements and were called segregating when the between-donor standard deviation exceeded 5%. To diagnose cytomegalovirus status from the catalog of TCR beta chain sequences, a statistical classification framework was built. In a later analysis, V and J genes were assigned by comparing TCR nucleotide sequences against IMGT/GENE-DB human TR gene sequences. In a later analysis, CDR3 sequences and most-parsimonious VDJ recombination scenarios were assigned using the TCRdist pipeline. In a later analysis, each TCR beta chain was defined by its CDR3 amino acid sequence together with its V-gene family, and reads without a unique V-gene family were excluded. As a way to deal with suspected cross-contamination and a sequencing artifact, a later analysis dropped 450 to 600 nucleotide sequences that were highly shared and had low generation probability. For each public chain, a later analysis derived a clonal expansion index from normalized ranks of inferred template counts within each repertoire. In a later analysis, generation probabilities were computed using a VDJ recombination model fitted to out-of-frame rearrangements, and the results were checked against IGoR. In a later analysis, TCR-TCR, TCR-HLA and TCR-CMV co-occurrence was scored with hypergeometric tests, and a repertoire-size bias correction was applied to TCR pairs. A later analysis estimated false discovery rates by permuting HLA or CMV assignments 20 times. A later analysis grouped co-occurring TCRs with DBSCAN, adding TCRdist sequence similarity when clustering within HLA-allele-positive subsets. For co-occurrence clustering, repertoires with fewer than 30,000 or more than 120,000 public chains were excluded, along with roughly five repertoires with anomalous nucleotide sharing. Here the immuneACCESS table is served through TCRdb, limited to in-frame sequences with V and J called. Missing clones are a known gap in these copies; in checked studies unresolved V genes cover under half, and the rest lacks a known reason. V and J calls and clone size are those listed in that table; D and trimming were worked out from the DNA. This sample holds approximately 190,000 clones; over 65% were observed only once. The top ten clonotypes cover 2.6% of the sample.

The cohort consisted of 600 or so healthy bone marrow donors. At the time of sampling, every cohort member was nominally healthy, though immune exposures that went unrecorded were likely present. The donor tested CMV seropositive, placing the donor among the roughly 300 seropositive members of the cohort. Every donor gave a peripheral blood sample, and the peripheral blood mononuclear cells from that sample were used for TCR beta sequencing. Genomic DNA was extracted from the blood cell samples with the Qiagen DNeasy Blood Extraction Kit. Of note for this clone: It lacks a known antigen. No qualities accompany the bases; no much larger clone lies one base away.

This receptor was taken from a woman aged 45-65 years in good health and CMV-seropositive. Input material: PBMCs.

CDR3 sequence: CASSGLAGGAITDTQYF. The sequenced DNA is TGTGCCAGCAGCGGACTAGCGGGGGGGGCTATCACAGATACGCAGTATTTT. The chain is made from TRBV9 and TRBJ2-3; 14 bases in the junction line up with TRBD2. The V end gives up 3 bases and the J end 2 bases, leaving 5 bases in the junction not matched to a gene. Per the germline V gene, SGDLS is the CDR1 and YYNGEE is the CDR2. Measured from the cysteine to the phenylalanine, the CDR3 is 17 residues long. The kept DNA is CDR3 alone, 51 bases in frame from the first base.